These 27 T cell receptor beta chains originate from one sample sequenced in a study of CD8+ T cells in alopecia areata (dated by TCRdb to between 2017 and 2018). Peripheral blood and lesional scalp punch biopsies were obtained from patients with alopecia areata. Libraries were constructed by the immunoSEQ multiplex PCR assay. For TCR sequencing, RNA was extracted from every sample and reverse transcribed into cDNA to serve as template. TCRdb re-hosts the immuneACCESS table, in-frame sequences only. Its copies lack some clones; in the studies checked, an unresolved V gene accounts for under half of them, and the cause for the rest is not known. In all, the sample holds some 12,000 clones, and 50% to 60% of those were seen once. Clones ranked in the top ten supply roughly an eighth of the sample. Input material: skin. The receptors come from a human donor with alopecia areata.

The rearrangement links TRBV29-1 to TRBJ1-1; 8 bases agree with TRBD1. Trimming removed 7 bases from V and 0 bases from J; junction bases left unmatched: 7. In germline, CDR1 is SQVTM, CDR2 ANQGSEA. The CDR3 has 14 amino acids. CDR3 region: CSARDRSMNTEAFF. The CDR3 DNA follows: TGCAGCGCAAGGGACAGGAGCATGAACACTGAAGCTTTCTTT.

The V gene is TRBV5-6, the J gene TRBJ2-7; no clear D. With 1 base removed from V and 1 base from J, the gap between germline ends came to 12 bases. The CDR3 has 15 amino acids. Germline CDR1 is SGHDT and CDR2 is YYEEEE. CDR3 sequence: CASSLMNLGSYEQYF. CDR3 DNA sequence: TGTGCCAGCAGCTTGATGAACCTCGGGTCCTACGAGCAGTACTTC.

This clone was counted only a few times. This rearrangement joins TRBV5-1 to TRBJ2-1; 11 nucleotides align to TRBD2. Germline trimming cut 4 bases from V and 0 bases from J; bases unmatched to any gene: 6. In germline, CDR1 is SGHRS, CDR2 YFSETQ. This CDR3 comprises 17 residues. CDR3 loop: CASSLPGLADSYNEQFF. CDR3 DNA sequence: TGCGCCAGCAGCCTTCCGGGACTAGCGGACTCCTACAATGAGCAGTTCTTC.

The table lists this clone with a count of one. The chain recombines TRBV9 with TRBJ1-2; a possible D gene is TRBD1 (6 bases). The CDR3 is 14 amino acids. V was trimmed by 1 base and J by 4 bases, leaving 11 bases between them. The germline V gene encodes CDR1 SGDLS and CDR2 YYNGEE. In DNA, the CDR3 is TGTGCCAGCAGCGTACCCGGGACAACCTATGGCTACACCTTC. Its protein product is CASSVPGTTYGYTF.

The genes are TRBV19 and TRBJ1-2; no clear D. V lost 10 bases and J 7 bases, leaving 16 bases between the germline ends. The CDR3 is 12 amino acids. Germline V lookup: CDR1 LNHDA, CDR2 SQIVND (reference sequence). DNA of the CDR3: TGTGCCACGGGCATCGGGGTGGGTGGCTACACCTTC. Translation gives CATGIGVGGYTF.

The chain carries TRBV29-1 and TRBJ2-7; D is unclear. Between the trimmed V and J ends, which lost 0 bases and 3 bases, there was a span of 9 bases. There are 13 residues in the CDR3. The germline V gene has CDR1 SQVTM and CDR2 ANQGSEA. In DNA, the CDR3 is TGCAGCGTTGAAGATCAGGTAAACTACGAGCAGTACTTC. Translation gives CSVEDQVNYEQYF.

This chain connects TRBV29-1 to TRBJ2-3; 10 nucleotides agree with TRBD1. The trim removed 6 bases at V and 3 bases at J, leaving 6 bases unmatched. The germline V gene encodes CDR1 SQVTM and CDR2 ANQGSEA. The CDR3 covers 14 residues. The CDR3 loop is CSVARDRGTDTQYF. In DNA, the CDR3 is TGCAGCGTCGCCCGGGACAGGGGTACAGATACGCAGTATTTT.

In this sample, this clone turned up a few times. This rearrangement joins TRBV27 to TRBJ1-5; D unresolved. This CDR3 comprises 12 residues. Germline V gives CDR1 MNHEY, CDR2 SMNVEV (reference sequence). The V gene lost 5 bases and the J gene lost 3 bases, with 5 bases spanning the gap. CDR3 amino acids: CASSPHNQPQHF. In DNA, the CDR3 is TGTGCCAGCAGTCCACACAATCAGCCCCAGCATTTT.

The gene calls are TRBV19 and TRBJ1-4; 9 bases are shared with TRBD1. Germline loops: CDR1 LNHDA, CDR2 SQIVND (reference sequence). The CDR3 length is 15 residues. V lost 6 bases, J lost 7 bases, and 9 bases stayed unmatched. CDR3 loop: CASSPRTGEGEKLFF. CDR3 in DNA: TGTGCCAGTAGCCCCCGGACAGGGGAAGGTGAAAAACTGTTTTTT.

V gene TRBV27 combines with J gene TRBJ1-1, with a tentative D call TRBD1 (5 bases). In germline, CDR1 is MNHEY, CDR2 SMNVEV (reference sequence). V lost 2 bases and J 7 bases, leaving 14 bases between the germline ends. The CDR3 loop spans 14 amino acids. This chain's CDR3 is CASSLGGPQGEAFF. The CDR3 nucleotides are TGTGCCAGCAGTTTAGGTGGCCCCCAGGGTGAAGCTTTCTTT.

This clone was picked up a small number of times. The chain carries TRBV28 and TRBJ2-3; perhaps TRBD1 as D (5 bases). Germline assignment: CDR1 MDHEN and CDR2 SYDVKM. V lost 2 bases and J 4 bases, leaving 10 bases between the germline ends. This CDR3 contains 14 residues. The DNA for the CDR3 is TGTGCCAGCAGTTTAAGGGGTTTAGCAGATACGCAGTATTTT. Encoded protein: CASSLRGLADTQYF.

The chain combines TRBV30 with TRBJ2-2; 13 bases are a match to TRBD2. This CDR3 comprises 15 residues. J was trimmed by 5 bases and V by 2 bases; bases with no gene match: 2. The germline gives CDR1 GTSNPN, CDR2 SVGIG (reference sequence). The CDR3 loop is CAWSWGLAGTGELFF. The CDR3 DNA reads as TGTGCCTGGAGTTGGGGACTAGCGGGGACCGGGGAGCTGTTTTTT. The variable domain in full, completed from reference TRBV30 and TRBJ2-2, reads SQTIHQWPATLVQPVGSPLSLECTVEGTSNPNLYWYRQAAGRGLQLLFYSVGIGQISSEVPQNLSASRPQDRQFILSSKKLLLSDSGFYLCAWSWGLAGTGELFFGEGSRLTVL.

This chain connects TRBV7-6 to TRBJ2-7; the D gene is possibly TRBD2 (5 bases). The CDR3 runs to 13 residues. V lost 1 base, J lost 3 bases, and 7 bases lay in between. CDR1 SGHVS and CDR2 FNYEAQ come from the germline V gene. CDR3 loop: CASSLVLDYEQYF. The CDR3 region has the DNA TGTGCCAGCAGCTTAGTACTAGACTACGAGCAGTACTTC.

This clone was detected a few times. V usage is TRBV11-2 and J usage is TRBJ2-5; D remains unclear. The CDR3 is made up of 16 amino acids. The germline gives CDR1 SGHAT, CDR2 FQNNGV. V lost 7 bases, J lost 3 bases, and 21 bases lay in between. The CDR3 is CASNGRSNPVEETQYF. CDR3 sequence (DNA): TGTGCCAGCAACGGCAGATCAAATCCGGTCGAAGAGACCCAGTACTTC.

The rearrangement joins TRBV6-1 to TRBJ1-3, with D possibly matching TRBD1 (6 bases). V dropped 2 bases and J dropped 2 bases, with 7 bases sitting between them. This CDR3 spans 14 amino acids. The germline V gene has CDR1 MNHNS and CDR2 SASEGT. The CDR3 bases are TGTGCCAGCAGTGAAAGGGGGGCTGGAAACACCATATATTTT. Translation gives CASSERGAGNTIYF.

The chain has TRBV27 and TRBJ2-7; 12 bases align to TRBD1. The CDR3 extends over 17 amino acids. Trimming cost V 4 bases and J 4 bases; bases outside gene matches: 11. Germline CDR1 reads MNHEY; CDR2 reads SMNVEV (reference sequence). Here the CDR3 reads CASSYRYGTGGRYEQYF. For the CDR3, the DNA is TGTGCCAGCAGTTATCGCTACGGGACAGGGGGCCGGTACGAGCAGTACTTC.

The chain joins TRBV19 to TRBJ1-4, with D uncertain. V lost 5 bases, J lost 5 bases, and 15 bases lay in between. There are 15 residues in the CDR3. The germline CDR1 and CDR2 sequences are LNHDA and SQIVND (reference sequence). The CDR3 protein is CASSGLGQINEKLFF. DNA for the CDR3: TGTGCCAGTAGTGGCCTAGGCCAGATAAATGAAAAACTGTTTTTT.

The rearrangement uses TRBV6-5 and TRBJ2-5; D is unresolved. Trimming left V 4 bases short and J 0 bases short, with 12 bases between. CDR1 is MNHEY and CDR2 is SVGAGI in the germline V gene. The CDR3 spans 15 residues. CDR3 DNA sequence: TGTGCCAGCAGTTTGCAACTATTGTACCAAGAGACCCAGTACTTC. Translated: CASSLQLLYQETQYF.

This clone came up a few times. The chain uses TRBV6-5 and TRBJ2-2; D unresolved. Germline V gene sequence: CDR1 MNHEY, CDR2 SVGAGI. The CDR3 length is 15 residues. The V gene lost 7 bases and the J gene lost 2 bases, with 14 bases spanning the gap. CDR3 nucleotides: TGTGCCAGCACCCCCCAGTCCCCAAACACCGGGGAGCTGTTTTTT. Translating gives CASTPQSPNTGELFF.

This sequence joins TRBV9 and TRBJ2-1; TRBD1 matches 8 bases. This CDR3 contains 15 residues. With V trimmed by 0 bases and J by 9 bases, 8 bases remained unmatched. Germline V CDR1 and CDR2: SGDLS, YYNGEE. The chain's CDR3 is CASSVVAGGTIEQFF. The CDR3 DNA is TGTGCCAGCAGCGTAGTGGCAGGGGGCACAATTGAGCAGTTCTTC.

This chain connects TRBV10-3 to TRBJ1-2; TRBD1 matches at 11 bases. V shed 3 bases, J shed 3 bases, and the junction held 9 bases outside the gene matches. The CDR3 is made up of 17 amino acids. Germline CDR1 and CDR2: ENHRY and SYGVKD. The CDR3 coding sequence is TGTGCCATCAGTGATAAGTTGGGACAGGGGGGTGACTATGGCTACACCTTC. It specifies CAISDKLGQGGDYGYTF.

The rearrangement joins TRBV28 to TRBJ1-6; a possible D gene is TRBD1 (5 bases). The CDR3 contains 15 residues. The germline CDR1 and CDR2 sequences are MDHEN and SYDVKM. The V and J ends lost 2 bases and 8 bases respectively, with 13 bases between them. DNA of the CDR3: TGTGCCAGCAGTTTAGGAGGCCTAGGGGATTCACCCCTCCACTTT. Protein sequence: CASSLGGLGDSPLHF.

V and J are TRBV4-2 and TRBJ2-5; D possibly corresponds to TRBD2 (6 bases). CDR1 is LGHNA and CDR2 is YNFKEQ in the germline V gene. The CDR3 consists of 16 residues. V was cut by 0 bases and J by 4 bases, with 15 bases left in between. The DNA of the CDR3 is TGTGCCAGCAGCCAAGATGATCTGGAGGGGTCAGAGACCCAGTACTTC. It yields the protein CASSQDDLEGSETQYF.

The V gene is TRBV7-9, the J gene TRBJ2-7; D may be TRBD1 (6 bases). The V end was cut by 6 bases, the J end by 2 bases, with 26 bases between. This CDR3 comprises 18 residues. Germline CDR1 is SEHNR and CDR2 is FQNEAQ (reference sequence). DNA of the CDR3: TGTGCCAGCAGTGAAGAGCTCCGGTGGCCAGGGGACACCTACGAGCAGTACTTC. Protein sequence: CASSEELRWPGDTYEQYF.

The chain joins TRBV27 to TRBJ2-7; perhaps TRBD2 as D (6 bases). Germline-derived CDR1 and CDR2 are MNHEY and SMNVEV (reference sequence). The V end was cut by 8 bases, the J end by 1 base, with 12 bases between. The CDR3 spans 13 residues. CDR3 residues: CASSLTSSYEQYF. The CDR3, as DNA: TGTGCCAGCTCTCTGACTAGTTCCTACGAGCAGTACTTC.

In its sample, this clone was seen a few times. V is TRBV4-1 and J is TRBJ2-1; 12 bases agree with TRBD1. The CDR3 has 20 amino acids. V lost 6 bases and J lost 10; bases outside the gene matches: 25. The germline V gene encodes CDR1 MGHRA and CDR2 YSYEKL. CDR3 bases: TGCGCCAGCAGTCTGTCAGGGGACAGGGGGCAGATAGGTTCGGGATGGGAGCAGTTCTTC. Protein sequence: CASSLSGDRGQIGSGWEQFF.

This clone showed up just a few times. The chain has TRBV5-1 and TRBJ2-7; no clear D. Looked up from germline, CDR1 is SGHRS and CDR2 is YFSETQ. CDR3 length: 13 amino acids. V was trimmed by 0 bases and J by 3 bases, leaving 7 bases between them. CDR3 DNA: TGCGCCAGCAGCTTGGTGATAGGCTACGAGCAGTACTTC. Residues: CASSLVIGYEQYF.